The next 26 T cell receptor beta chains were all read from a single sample in a study of Ad26.COV2.S vaccination and SARS-CoV-2 variants. The treatment denotes: 19 received Ad26.COV2.S at low or high dose, single or two shots; several received placebo; per-sample allocation not given. The samples were gathered on day 63 after the first injection of vaccine or placebo. Assay used: immunoSEQ multiplex PCR; TCRdb lists only in-frame clones, some missing. Here the sample spans more than 300,000 clones, more than 85% being singletons. Sequenced material: peripheral blood, taken in a trial of Ad26.COV2.S vaccine versus placebo. Source of these receptors: a person between 18 and 65 years old who received the Ad26.COV2.S COVID-19 vaccine or a placebo.

The gene calls are TRBV3-1 (or the pseudogene TRBV3-2) and TRBJ2-3; no clear D gene. The V and J ends lost 0 bases and 2 bases respectively, with 6 bases between them. Germline V gene data show CDR1 as LGHDT and CDR2 as YNNKEL (reference sequence). The CDR3 totals 14 residues. This CDR3 reads CASSQDRLTDTQYF. The CDR3 bases are TGTGCCAGCAGCCAAGACAGGCTCACAGATACGCAGTATTTT.

V is TRBV7-2 and J is TRBJ1-5; D gene uncertain. This CDR3 comprises 13 residues. CDR1 and CDR2 (germline): SGHTA, FQGNSA. V lost 1 base and J 8 bases, leaving 9 bases between the germline ends. The CDR3 loop reads CASSLGVNEPQHF. DNA of the CDR3: TGTGCCAGCAGCTTAGGAGTTAATGAGCCCCAGCATTTT.

The J gene is TRBJ1-1, the V gene TRBV7-9; no clear D. Trimming cost V 1 base and J 4 bases, with 16 bases left between them. Germline-derived CDR1 and CDR2 are SEHNR and FQNEAQ (reference sequence). The CDR3 loop spans 16 amino acids. The CDR3 DNA reads TGTGCCAGCAGCTTAGGTGACGGAGGGCCGGGCACTGAAGCTTTCTTT. Protein: CASSLGDGGPGTEAFF.

J is TRBJ2-5 and V is TRBV5-1, with 7 bases lining up with TRBD2. V shed 4 bases and J 2 bases; nucleotides not matched to a gene: 5. Germline CDR1 is SGHRS and CDR2 is YFSETQ. There are 14 residues in the CDR3. CDR3 loop: CASSPGGFQETQYF. CDR3 coding DNA: TGCGCCAGCAGCCCCGGGGGGTTTCAAGAGACCCAGTACTTC.

The chain has TRBV6-6 and TRBJ2-7, with 7 bases aligning to TRBD2. CDR3 length: 16 residues. The germline V gene has CDR1 MNHNY and CDR2 SVGAGI (reference sequence). The V gene end was trimmed by 5 bases and the J gene end by 0 bases; junction bases not matched to a gene: 10. The CDR3 region has the DNA TGTGCCAGCAGTCCGGGGGGAGCGGAAAGCTCCTACGAGCAGTACTTC. Its protein product is CASSPGGAESSYEQYF.

V usage is TRBV5-6 and J usage is TRBJ2-3, with D perhaps matching TRBD2 (5 bases). There are 15 residues in the CDR3. Trimming cost V 1 base and J 4 bases, with 13 bases left between them. CDR1 is SGHDT and CDR2 is YYEEEE in the germline V gene. The CDR3 DNA is TGTGCCAGCAGCTTGCTATTCGGGAAAGCAGATACGCAGTATTTT. The encoded protein is CASSLLFGKADTQYF.

The chain couples TRBV27 to TRBJ1-6, with 9 bases aligning to TRBD1. J lost 9 bases, V lost 4 bases, and 4 bases had no gene match. This CDR3 region has 14 residues. The germline V gene has CDR1 MNHEY and CDR2 SMNVEV (reference sequence). The CDR3 region has the DNA TGTGCCAGCAGTTCGGACAGGGGAATTTCACCCCTCCACTTT. Protein: CASSSDRGISPLHF.

As for this clone: Being one base from a much bigger clone, this may be a read error. This rearrangement joins TRBV5-1 to TRBJ2-7; maybe TRBD1 (5 bases). The CDR3 contains 13 residues. Germline loops: CDR1 SGHRS, CDR2 YFSETQ. The V end was cut by 1 base, the J end by 2 bases, with 7 bases between. The CDR3 loop is CASSLRQTYEQYF. Written as DNA, the CDR3 is TGCGCCAGCAGCTTGAGACAGACCTACGAGCAGTACTTC. Filled out from reference TRBV5-1 and TRBJ2-7, the complete variable domain reads KAGVTQTPRYLIKTRGQQVTLSCSPISGHRSVSWYQQTPGQGLQFLFEYFSETQRNKGNFPGRFSGRQFSNSRSEMNVSTLELGDSALYLCASSLRQTYEQYFGPGTRLTVT.

In nucleotides, the CDR3 is TGTGCCAGCTCGCCGACGAAAGGGGGGAAGCCCTACAATGAGCAGTTCTTC. Residues: CASSPTKGGKPYNEQFF. V and J are TRBV18 and TRBJ2-1; the D gene could be TRBD1 or TRBD2 (6 bases each). Trimming pared 6 bases from V and 2 bases from J, leaving 20 bases between. Germline values: CDR1 KGHSH, CDR2 LQKENI. The CDR3 has 17 amino acids.

The chain recombines TRBV28 with TRBJ1-4; no firm D call. Germline V gene sequence: CDR1 MDHEN, CDR2 SYDVKM. The V gene lost 5 bases and the J gene lost 0 bases, with 7 bases spanning the gap. The CDR3 has 14 residues. CDR3 DNA: TGTGCCAGCAGTCCGCCTTCAACTAATGAAAAACTGTTTTTT. Its translation: CASSPPSTNEKLFF.

This chain joins TRBV7-2 and TRBJ1-4; D is unresolved. CDR1 and CDR2 from the germline V gene are SGHTA and FQGNSA. There are 15 residues in the CDR3. Trimming shortened V by 1 base and J by 2 bases, and 8 bases separated the two germline ends. CDR3 loop: CASSLVQVTNEKLFF. The CDR3, as DNA: TGTGCCAGCAGCTTAGTGCAGGTTACTAATGAAAAACTGTTTTTT.

The rearrangement joins TRBV7-9 to TRBJ1-1; D is uncertain. V dropped 5 bases and J dropped 8 bases, with 15 bases sitting between them. The CDR3 runs 13 residues. Germline lookup yields CDR1 SEHNR and CDR2 FQNEAQ (reference sequence). The CDR3 DNA follows: TGTGCCAGCAGCGTAGACGCGGGTGCCGAAGCTTTCTTT. Translation: CASSVDAGAEAFF.

The chain uses TRBV19 and TRBJ2-7; D might be TRBD2 (6 bases). The germline V and J ends were trimmed by 4 bases and 6 bases, with 19 bases remaining between them. The length of the CDR3 is 15 residues. The germline V gene encodes CDR1 LNHDA and CDR2 SQIVND (reference sequence). The CDR3 DNA sequence: TGTGCCAGTAGTACGGGAGAATTCGACGCCCTCGAGCAGTACTTC. Translation: CASSTGEFDALEQYF.

The chain is built from TRBV12-3 or TRBV12-4 and TRBJ2-7; D gene ambiguous. V was pared by 2 bases and J by 2 bases, with 4 bases between. This CDR3 is 12 amino acids long. In DNA form, the CDR3 reads TGTGCCAGCAGTTTAAATCCCTACGAGCAGTACTTC. This translates into CASSLNPYEQYF.

CDR3 loop: CASSAKQGQETQYF. The CDR3 DNA reads as TGTGCCAGCAGCGCTAAACAGGGCCAAGAGACCCAGTACTTC. J is TRBJ2-5 and V is TRBV21-1; the table's D call TRBD1 went unverified against the DNA. TRBV21-1 is a known pseudogene. This CDR3 spans 14 amino acids.

This chain links TRBV13 with TRBJ2-7; 9 positions match TRBD1. Germline CDR1 reads PRHDT; CDR2 reads FYEKMQ (reference sequence). The CDR3 runs 14 residues. Germline trimming cut 4 bases from V and 1 base from J; bases unmatched to any gene: 2. CDR3 in amino acids: CASSYRGLSYEQYF. CDR3 DNA sequence: TGTGCCAGCAGCTACAGGGGGCTTTCCTACGAGCAGTACTTC. Based on the CDR3 plus reference TRBV13 and TRBJ2-7, the full variable domain is AAGVIQSPRHLIKEKRETATLKCYPIPRHDTVYWYQQGPGQDPQFLISFYEKMQSDKGSIPDRFSAQQFSDYHSELNMSSLELGDSALYFCASSYRGLSYEQYFGPGTRLTVT.

This clone was counted a single time. The CDR3 DNA reads TGTGCCAGCAGTGAAGCTATACAGTGGAACACCGGGGAGCTGTTTTTT. It is translated as CASSEAIQWNTGELFF. The J gene is TRBJ2-2, the V gene TRBV25-1; D gene uncertain. Germline CDR1 is MGHDK and CDR2 is SYGVNS. The CDR3 totals 16 residues. Trimming left V 2 bases short and J 1 base short, with 11 bases between.

The chain couples TRBV29-1 to TRBJ1-1; perhaps TRBD1 as D (5 bases). Trimming shortened V by 0 bases and J by 10 bases, and 12 bases separated the two germline ends. Germline V gene data show CDR1 as SQVTM and CDR2 as ANQGSEA. The CDR3 is made up of 12 amino acids. Here the CDR3 DNA reads TGCAGCGTTGAAGAAGTTGGGGGGGGAGCTTTCTTT. It translates to CSVEEVGGGAFF.

The chain is built from TRBV9 and TRBJ2-1; 7 bases map to TRBD2. Germline V CDR1 and CDR2: SGDLS, YYNGEE. The CDR3 covers 17 residues. The junction had 6 bases not matched to a gene; V was cut back by 0 bases and J by 0 bases. CDR3 bases: TGTGCCAGCAGCGTAGCAGCGGGGCGCAGCTCCTACAATGAGCAGTTCTTC. Protein sequence: CASSVAAGRSSYNEQFF.

The chain recombines TRBV18 with TRBJ2-1; perhaps TRBD2 as D (6 bases). V shed 7 bases and J shed 6 bases, with 13 bases lying between them. CDR1 is KGHSH, CDR2 LQKENI, per germline. The CDR3 sequence is 13 residues long. This CDR3 is CASWAGLANEQFF. DNA for the CDR3: TGTGCCAGCTGGGCGGGATTGGCCAATGAGCAGTTCTTC.

The gene calls are TRBV28 and TRBJ1-3; D gene unclear. Trimming removed 2 bases at V and 2 bases at J, with 7 bases between. The CDR3 runs to 14 residues. The germline V gene has CDR1 MDHEN and CDR2 SYDVKM. The CDR3 sequence: CASSLGGPGNTIYF. In DNA form, the CDR3 reads TGTGCCAGCAGTTTAGGAGGACCTGGAAACACCATATATTTT.

The chain has TRBV7-3 and TRBJ2-3; 14 bases agree with TRBD2. CDR1 and CDR2 from the germline V gene are SGHTA and FQGTGA. The junction had 2 bases not matched to a gene; V was cut back by 3 bases and J by 6 bases. The CDR3 runs 15 residues. For the CDR3, the DNA is TGTGCCAGCAGCTTGGGACTAGCGGGGGCTGATACGCAGTATTTT. As protein: CASSLGLAGADTQYF. The variable domain in full, with the rest retrieved from reference TRBV7-3 and TRBJ2-3, is GAGVSQTPSNKVTEKGKYVELRCDPISGHTALYWYRQSLGQGPEFLIYFQGTGAADDSGLPNDRFFAVRPEGSVSTLKIQRTERGDSAVYLCASSLGLAGADTQYFGPGTRLTVL.

The chain couples TRBV7-2 to TRBJ2-6, with unresolved D. This CDR3 comprises 12 residues. Germline V lookup: CDR1 SGHTA, CDR2 FQGNSA. V lost 4 bases and J lost 2, with 0 bases in between. CDR3 region: CASSSGANVLTF. As DNA, the CDR3 is TGTGCCAGCAGCTCTGGGGCCAACGTCCTGACTTTC. Variable domain in full (rest from reference TRBV7-2 and TRBJ2-6): GAGVSQSPSNKVTEKGKDVELRCDPISGHTALYWYRQSLGQGLEFLIYFQGNSAPDKSGLPSDRFSAERTGGSVSTLTIQRTQQEDSAVYLCASSSGANVLTFGAGSRLTVL.

The CDR3 DNA reads TGTGCCAGCAGCTTAGGTGACAATCAGCCCCAGCATTTT. Protein product: CASSLGDNQPQHF. The chain links TRBV7-2 to TRBJ1-5; D unresolved. This CDR3 is 13 amino acids long. The ends were cut back, 1 base at V and 3 bases at J, with 4 bases in the middle. Germline CDR1 and CDR2: SGHTA and FQGNSA.

The rearrangement uses TRBV9 and TRBJ1-1; maybe TRBD1 (5 bases). This CDR3 is built from 15 residues. Between the trimmed V and J ends, which lost 3 bases and 3 bases, there was a span of 15 bases. Germline loops: CDR1 SGDLS, CDR2 YYNGEE. DNA of the CDR3: TGTGCCAGCAGCGAGGGGTCGGGTTTGGACACTGAAGCTTTCTTT. It specifies CASSEGSGLDTEAFF.

The V gene is TRBV27, the J gene TRBJ1-5; TRBD1 might be the D (5 bases). Trimming shortened V by 5 bases and J by 4 bases, and 9 bases separated the two germline ends. The germline V gene encodes CDR1 MNHEY and CDR2 SMNVEV (reference sequence). The CDR3 has 13 amino acids. CDR3 region: CASSPNRNQPQHF. The CDR3 DNA is TGTGCCAGCAGTCCTAACAGGAATCAGCCCCAGCATTTT.